This section outlines one T cell receptor beta chain sequence together with its context. Relative to the germline gene, one junction end is altered; a read error may explain this. The germline CDR1 and CDR2 sequences are DFQATT and SNEGSKA (reference sequence). CDR3 length equals 11 residues. The data originate from a study of blood T cells in healthy people across ages. Primers used in a second PCR of roughly 7 to 11 cycles were a sample-barcoded 5' primer and a J-beta primer mix. Template switching added a 12-random-nucleotide identifier to every cDNA molecule. TCRdb fed the 5' RACE reads into MiXCR, producing one record per CDR3 protein. Among 750,000 to 950,000 distinct CDR3 sequences listed, around 24% were seen once. At least 5 micrograms of total RNA were extracted per sample. These sequences were also reported in another study, on T cells of mothers and their children.

This sequence originates from a boy aged 5 to 17 in good health. This chain connects TRBV20-1 to TRBJ1-2; D might be TRBD1 (5 bases). Sample: blood. CDR3 residues: CSALGQAPLAF. CDR3 sequence (DNA): TGCAGTGCTCTGGGGCAGGCCCCGCTGGCCTTC.